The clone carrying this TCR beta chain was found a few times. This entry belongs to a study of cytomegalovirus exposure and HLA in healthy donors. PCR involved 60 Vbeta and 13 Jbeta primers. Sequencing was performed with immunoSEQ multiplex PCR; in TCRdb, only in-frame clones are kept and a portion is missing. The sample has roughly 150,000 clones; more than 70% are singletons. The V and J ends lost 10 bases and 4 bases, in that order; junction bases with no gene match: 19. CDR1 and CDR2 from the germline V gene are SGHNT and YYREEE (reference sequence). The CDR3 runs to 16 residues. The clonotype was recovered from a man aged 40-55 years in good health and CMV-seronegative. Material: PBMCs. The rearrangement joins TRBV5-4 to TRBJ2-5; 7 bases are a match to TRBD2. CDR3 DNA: TGTGCCGGGAATGAATGGCGGGAGTTGTGTTTAGAGACCCAGTACTTC. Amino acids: CAGNEWRELCLETQYF.